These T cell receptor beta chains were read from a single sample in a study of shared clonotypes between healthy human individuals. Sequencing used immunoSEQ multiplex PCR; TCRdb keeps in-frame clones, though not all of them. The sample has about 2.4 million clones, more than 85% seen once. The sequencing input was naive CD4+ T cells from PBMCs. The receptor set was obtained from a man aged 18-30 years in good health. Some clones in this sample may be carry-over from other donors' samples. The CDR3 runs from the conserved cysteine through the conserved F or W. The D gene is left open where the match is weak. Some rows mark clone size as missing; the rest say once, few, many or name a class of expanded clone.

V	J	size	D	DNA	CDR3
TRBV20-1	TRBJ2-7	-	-	TGCAGTGCTCACCTGGGGGGCGAGCAGTACTTC	CSAHLGGEQYF
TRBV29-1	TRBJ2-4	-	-	TGCAGCGTTGGAGGGAGGGCCAAAAACATTCAGTACTTC	CSVGGRAKNIQYF
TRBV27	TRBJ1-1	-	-	TGTGCCAGCAGTTTACAGGGAGGGGACACTGAAGCTTTCTTT	CASSLQGGDTEAFF
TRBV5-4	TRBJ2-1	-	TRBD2	TGTGCCAGCAGCCCCGGCGGGAGCCTCTCCTACAATGAGCAGTTCTTC	CASSPGGSLSYNEQFF
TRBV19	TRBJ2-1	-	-	TGTGCCAGTAGCCGGGACTACAATGAGCAGTTCTTC	CASSRDYNEQFF
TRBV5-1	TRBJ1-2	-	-	TGCGCCAGCAGTTCAGGGTGGAGCGTTTATGGCTACACCTTC	CASSSGWSVYGYTF
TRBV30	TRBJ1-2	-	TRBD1	TGTGCCTGGAGTGTACTTAGGGGGCGCGTCTATGGCTACACCTTC	CAWSVLRGRVYGYTF
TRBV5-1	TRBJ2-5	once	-	TGCGCCAGCGCCATAGGCACCCAAGAGACCCAGTACTTC	CASAIGTQETQYF
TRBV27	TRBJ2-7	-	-	TGTGCCAGCAGTCAGAGGTCGGGGGAGCAGTACTTC	CASSQRSGEQYF
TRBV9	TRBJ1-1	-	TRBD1	TGTGCCAGCAGCGCCGAGACAGGGTACACTGAAGCTTTCTTT	CASSAETGYTEAFF
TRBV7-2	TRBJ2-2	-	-	TGTGCCAGCAGCCTCATGGCAGGGCACACCGGGGAGCTGTTTTTT	CASSLMAGHTGELFF
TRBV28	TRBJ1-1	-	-	TGTGCCAGCAGTCCCAGAACAGGAGGCACTGAAGCTTTCTTT	CASSPRTGGTEAFF
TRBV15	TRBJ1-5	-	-	TGTGCCACCAGTCGACAGGCCGAGAGGTATAGCAATCAGCCCCAGCATTTT	CATSRQAERYSNQPQHF
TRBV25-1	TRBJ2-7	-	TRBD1	TGTGCCAGCTCGGGACAGGGGCCATTCTACGAGCAGTACTTC	CASSGQGPFYEQYF
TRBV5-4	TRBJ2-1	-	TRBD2	TGTGCCAGCAGCTTGGGGGGGAGGGCCTCCTACAATGAGCAGTTCTTC	CASSLGGRASYNEQFF